This TCR beta chain was documented in a study of regulatory T cells in long-lasting Graves disease. This clonotype appeared many times. Library construction for TCR beta used iRepertoire HTBI primers and Arm-PCR of CDR3 regions. Original analysis: Throughout the samples, researchers identified about 62 TRBV and some 14 TRBJ segments. TCRdb re-called the multiplex PCR reads with MiXCR, one entry per CDR3 protein. Here the V and J calls rest on TCRdb's processing, not on the authors' analysis. The sample consists of a few hundred thousand distinct CDR3 sequences, roughly 21% of them appearing once. Time point here: persistent/refractory GD, antithyroid drugs over 5 years with positive TRAb. The TCR library was made from RNA that had been extracted from PBMCs in TRIzol. Clinicians diagnosed Graves' disease using American Thyroid Association guidelines. Losses at the gene ends were 6 bases for V and 4 bases for J; bases not matched to a gene: 9. The CDR3 is 16 amino acids. In germline, CDR1 is MDHEN, CDR2 SYDVKM.

Sequencing was performed on peripheral blood mononuclear cells (PBMCs), taken when the disease was refractory, from a patient treated with antithyroid drugs. The receptor's source is a female donor with Graves disease. The chain is built from TRBV28 and TRBJ1-4, with 9 bases aligning to TRBD1. In nucleotides, the CDR3 is TGTGCCAGCAGAAAAACAGGGGGCTTTGGTAATGAAAAACTGTTTTTT. As protein: CASRKTGGFGNEKLFF.